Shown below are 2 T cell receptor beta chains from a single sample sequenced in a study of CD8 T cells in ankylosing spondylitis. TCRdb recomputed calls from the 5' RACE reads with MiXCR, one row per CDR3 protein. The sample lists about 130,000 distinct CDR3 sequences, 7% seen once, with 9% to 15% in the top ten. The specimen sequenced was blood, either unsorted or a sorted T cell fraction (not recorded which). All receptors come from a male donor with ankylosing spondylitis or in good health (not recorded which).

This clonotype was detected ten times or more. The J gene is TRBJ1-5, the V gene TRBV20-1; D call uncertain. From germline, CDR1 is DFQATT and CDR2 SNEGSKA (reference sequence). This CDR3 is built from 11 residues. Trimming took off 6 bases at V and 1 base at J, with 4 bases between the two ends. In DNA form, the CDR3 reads TGCAGTGCCAAAAGCAATCAGCCCCAGCATTTT. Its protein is CSAKSNQPQHF.

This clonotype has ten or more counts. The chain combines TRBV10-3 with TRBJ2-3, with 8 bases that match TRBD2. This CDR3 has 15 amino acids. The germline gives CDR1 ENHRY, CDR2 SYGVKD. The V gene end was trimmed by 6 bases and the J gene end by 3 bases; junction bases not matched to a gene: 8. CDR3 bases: TGTGCCATCAGCGCTGGACTAGCAGATACAGATACGCAGTATTTT. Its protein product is CAISAGLADTDTQYF.